This TCR beta chain was documented in a study of control samples from healthy donors and cancer patients. Germline CDR1 and CDR2: SGHTA and FQGNSA. With V trimmed by 5 bases and J by 2 bases, 6 bases remained unmatched. This CDR3 spans 15 amino acids. Method: immunoSEQ multiplex PCR; TCRdb's copy keeps in-frame clones and lacks some. This table holds some 74,000 clones, roughly 84% found once. The rearrangement joins TRBV7-2 to TRBJ2-1, with 7 bases that match TRBD2. This TCR came from a woman between 50 and 59 years old in good health. Sequenced sample: blood. CDR3 DNA sequence: TGTGCCAGCAGCCTGTGGGGGGGAACCTACAATGAGCAGTTCTTC. Protein: CASSLWGGTYNEQFF.